The 24 T cell receptor beta chains below come from one sample, sequenced in a study of T cell repertoires in ileal Crohn's disease. Profiling relied on immunoSEQ multiplex PCR, and the TCRdb table lists in-frame clones only, not all of them. Seen here are more than 12,000 clones, around 72% observed once, and the top ten hold about 4%. Time point: neoterminal ileum biopsy at postoperative endoscopy, about 6 months after surgery. The sequencing input was ileal tissue. These receptors originate from an adult with Crohn's disease.

By its share, this clone is large. V is TRBV28 and J is TRBJ2-7; TRBD2 agrees at 8 bases. Germline assignment: CDR1 MDHEN and CDR2 SYDVKM. V was clipped by 3 bases and J by 5 bases; unmatched bases: 9. The CDR3 consists of 15 residues. CDR3 amino acids: CASSFPGGPGNEQYF. The CDR3 DNA follows: TGTGCCAGCAGTTTCCCGGGAGGGCCGGGAAACGAGCAGTACTTC.

This clone occurred a few times. This chain joins TRBV4-1 and TRBJ1-4, with D tentatively TRBD1 (5 bases). Germline V gene lookup returns CDR1 MGHRA and CDR2 YSYEKL. The CDR3 totals 16 residues. The V end was cut by 4 bases, the J end by 6 bases, with 18 bases between. CDR3: CASSPGGRRTHEKLFF. DNA for the CDR3: TGCGCCAGCAGCCCCGGGGGGAGGCGGACGCATGAAAAACTGTTTTTT.

V usage is TRBV30 and J usage is TRBJ2-3; 8 bases map to TRBD2. Germline values: CDR1 GTSNPN, CDR2 SVGIG (reference sequence). CDR3 length equals 15 residues. J was trimmed by 5 bases and V by 4 bases; bases with no gene match: 11. Here the CDR3 DNA reads TGTGCCTGGACCAAGACAGCGGGAGTTCAAGATACGCAGTATTTT. It is translated as CAWTKTAGVQDTQYF.

This clone appeared a single time. This sequence joins TRBV11-3 and TRBJ1-1; 9 bases are a match to TRBD1. Germline loops: CDR1 SGHNT, CDR2 YENEEA. After removal of 3 bases from V and 4 bases from J, the junction contained 12 bases not matched to a gene. The CDR3 consists of 17 residues. The CDR3 DNA reads as TGTGCCAGCAGCTTCGGATTACAGGGGGCGAAGGGCACTGAAGCTTTCTTT. It translates to CASSFGLQGAKGTEAFF.

The chain recombines TRBV5-4 with TRBJ1-4; a possible D gene is TRBD1 (6 bases). V was clipped by 3 bases and J by 0 bases, with 12 bases between them. The CDR3 is 16 amino acids. CDR1 is SGHNT and CDR2 is YYREEE in the germline V gene (reference sequence). CDR3 residues: CASSSDSRATNEKLFF. In DNA form, the CDR3 reads TGTGCCAGCAGCTCGGACAGTCGTGCAACTAATGAAAAACTGTTTTTT.

The V and J genes are TRBV23-1 and TRBJ2-5, with a possible D match to TRBD2 (5 bases). TRBV23-1 has ORF status, its function being uncertain. The CDR3 runs to 15 residues. The V and J ends lost 3 bases and 5 bases respectively, with 16 bases between them. The CDR3 sequence is CASSQEAPGYETQYF. The CDR3 DNA follows: TGCGCCAGCAGTCAGGAGGCCCCGGGGTATGAGACCCAGTACTTC.

In this sample, this clone turned up once. The chain is built from TRBV7-2 and TRBJ1-4; a possible D gene is TRBD1 (5 bases). With 5 bases removed from V and 13 bases from J, the gap between germline ends came to 11 bases. The CDR3 length is 11 residues. CDR1 SGHTA and CDR2 FQGNSA come from the germline V gene. Here the CDR3 DNA reads TGTGCCAGCAGCGAAGGACATAGACTGTTTTTT. Amino acids: CASSEGHRLFF.

Relative to its sample, this clone is large. The chain uses TRBV15 and TRBJ1-5, with no clear D. Germline CDR1 LNHNV, CDR2 YYDKDF (reference sequence). The CDR3 contains 14 residues. V was clipped by 7 bases and J by 0 bases, with 10 bases between them. DNA of the CDR3: TGTGCCACCAAGGAACAGCATAGCAATCAGCCCCAGCATTTT. Translation: CATKEQHSNQPQHF.

This clone appeared a single time. The chain employs TRBV5-1 and TRBJ1-2; 9 bases are shared with TRBD1. V lost 4 bases, J lost 6 bases, and 10 bases stayed unmatched. Germline CDR1 is SGHRS and CDR2 is YFSETQ. The CDR3 length is 15 residues. CDR3 protein: CASSRFGQGIDGYTF. As DNA, the CDR3 is TGCGCCAGCAGCCGGTTTGGACAGGGGATAGATGGCTACACCTTC. The variable domain in full, completed from reference TRBV5-1 and TRBJ1-2, reads KAGVTQTPRYLIKTRGQQVTLSCSPISGHRSVSWYQQTPGQGLQFLFEYFSETQRNKGNFPGRFSGRQFSNSRSEMNVSTLELGDSALYLCASSRFGQGIDGYTFGSGTRLTVV.

This clone has only one observation. This chain links TRBV5-8 with TRBJ1-6; D gene uncertain. Trimming shortened V by 1 base and J by 8 bases, and 7 bases separated the two germline ends. CDR1 and CDR2 (germline): SGHTS, YDEGEE. This CDR3 is built from 13 residues. The CDR3, as DNA: TGTGCCAGCAGCTTGACACGGGATTCACCCCTCCACTTT. Amino acids: CASSLTRDSPLHF.

V gene TRBV2 combines with J gene TRBJ1-1, with D maybe TRBD1 (5 bases). The germline CDR1 and CDR2 sequences are SNHLY and FYNNEI. CDR3 length: 13 residues. V was cut by 7 bases and J by 1 base, with 10 bases left in between. The CDR3 here is CASKGRSNTEAFF. The CDR3 region has the DNA TGTGCCAGCAAGGGACGGTCGAACACTGAAGCTTTCTTT.

J is TRBJ2-3 and V is TRBV18; a weak D match, TRBD2 (6 bases). Germline V lookup: CDR1 KGHSH, CDR2 LQKENI. V was pared by 6 bases and J by 4 bases, with 14 bases between. The CDR3 has 14 residues. CDR3 protein: CASSRLGHADTQYF. Written as DNA, the CDR3 is TGTGCCAGCTCGAGACTAGGACACGCAGATACGCAGTATTTT.

The genes are TRBV11-2 and TRBJ2-3, with D maybe TRBD2 (5 bases). Germline CDR1 is SGHAT and CDR2 is FQNNGV. The CDR3 is made up of 15 amino acids. The V end was cut by 5 bases, the J end by 2 bases, with 14 bases between. The CDR3 loop reads CASSRTQGLTDTQYF. CDR3 sequence (DNA): TGTGCCAGCAGCCGTACGCAAGGACTCACAGATACGCAGTATTTT.

This chain links TRBV28 with TRBJ1-1; weak D call: TRBD1 (6 bases). This CDR3 has 15 residues. CDR1 and CDR2 from the germline V gene are MDHEN and SYDVKM. Trimming removed 6 bases at V and 2 bases at J, with 16 bases between. CDR3 in amino acids: CASRSPGEVNTEAFF. The CDR3 nucleotides are TGTGCCAGCAGATCACCAGGGGAAGTCAACACTGAAGCTTTCTTT.

This sequence joins TRBV30 and TRBJ2-3; D is perhaps TRBD2 (7 bases). CDR1 GTSNPN and CDR2 SVGIG come from the germline V gene (reference sequence). Trimming removed 0 bases from V and 2 bases from J, with 9 bases in between. CDR3 size: 14 residues. As DNA, the CDR3 is TGTGCCTGGAGTGTTGGGGGGGCCACAGATACGCAGTATTTT. As protein: CAWSVGGATDTQYF.

The rearrangement uses TRBV5-4 and TRBJ2-7, with D maybe TRBD2 (7 bases). Trimming took 4 bases from V and 7 from J, leaving 21 bases between them. Germline CDR1 and CDR2: SGHNT and YYREEE (reference sequence). The CDR3 is made up of 15 amino acids. The CDR3 DNA is TGTGCCAGCAGCAGGGGGGGCGGGTTGACGGGAGAGCAGTACTTC. As protein: CASSRGGGLTGEQYF.

The rearrangement uses TRBV7-2 and TRBJ2-2, with TRBD1 matching over 9 bases. Germline V gene lookup returns CDR1 SGHTA and CDR2 FQGNSA. Germline trimming cut 3 bases from V and 7 bases from J; bases unmatched to any gene: 12. The CDR3 runs 17 residues. The CDR3 bases are TGTGCCAGCAGCTTCTTACCGGGGACAGGGAGCCTCGGGGAGCTGTTTTTT. It is translated as CASSFLPGTGSLGELFF.

The rearrangement joins TRBV19 to TRBJ2-1; TRBD2 matches 14 bases. Germline-derived CDR1 and CDR2 are LNHDA and SQIVND (reference sequence). The CDR3 totals 16 residues. The ends lost 9 bases at V and 6 bases at J; junction bases unmatched: 10. The CDR3 sequence is CASSLAGTSGSNEQFF. As DNA, the CDR3 is TGTGCCAGCAGCCTGGCTGGGACTAGCGGGAGCAATGAGCAGTTCTTC.

This clone was counted only a few times. CDR3 sequence reads: CASSLAGRYEQYF. The CDR3 bases are TGTGCCAGCAGCTTAGCGGGGAGATACGAGCAGTACTTC. The rearrangement links TRBV7-2 to TRBJ2-7; D is possibly TRBD2 (5 bases). The germline V gene has CDR1 SGHTA and CDR2 FQGNSA. V was pared by 0 bases and J by 4 bases, with 7 bases between. The CDR3 has 13 amino acids.

The CDR3 sequence is CASSGRGLGVQHEQFF. The CDR3 nucleotides are TGTGCCAGCAGTGGCCGCGGACTAGGGGTCCAACATGAGCAGTTCTTC. The chain couples TRBV2 to TRBJ2-1, with 7 bases aligning to TRBD2. The V segment lost 4 bases and the J segment 8 bases; nucleotides outside the gene matches: 14. The V gene's germline CDR1 is SNHLY and CDR2 FYNNEI. This CDR3 region has 16 residues.

V gene TRBV5-6 combines with J gene TRBJ1-1; D unresolved. Trimming took off 1 base at V and 7 bases at J, with 11 bases between the two ends. Germline CDR1 is SGHDT and CDR2 is YYEEEE. This CDR3 comprises 13 residues. The CDR3 DNA reads TGTGCCAGCAGCTTGAAAGGTGGAATTGAAGCTTTCTTT. It encodes CASSLKGGIEAFF.

The chain links TRBV7-9 to TRBJ1-1; D gene ambiguous. The germline V and J ends were trimmed by 2 bases and 3 bases, with 16 bases remaining between them. This CDR3 contains 16 residues. Per the germline V gene, CDR1 is SEHNR and CDR2 is FQNEAQ (reference sequence). The CDR3 coding sequence is TGTGCCAGCAGCTTACTAGGGAATGTCGTAGACACTGAAGCTTTCTTT. Residues: CASSLLGNVVDTEAFF.

This chain joins TRBV11-3 and TRBJ2-5; TRBD1 matches 7 bases. This CDR3 has 15 amino acids. Per the germline V gene, CDR1 is SGHNT and CDR2 is YENEEA. V was clipped by 1 base and J by 4 bases; unmatched bases: 6. CDR3 nucleotide sequence: TGTGCCAGCAGCTTAGGACGCTACAGGGGAGAGACCCAGTACTTC. The encoded protein is CASSLGRYRGETQYF.

V gene TRBV9 combines with J gene TRBJ1-1; tentative D call: TRBD1 (6 bases). V lost 0 bases to trimming and J lost 5 bases, with 11 bases between them. CDR1 and CDR2 from the germline V gene are SGDLS and YYNGEE. The CDR3 runs 14 residues. CDR3 loop: CASSVGGRKTEAFF. CDR3 in DNA: TGTGCCAGCAGCGTAGGGGGGCGGAAGACTGAAGCTTTCTTT.